The clone carrying this TCR beta chain was recorded at least ten times. Its antigen is not known. These data originate in a study of T cells after posttransplantation cyclophosphamide. Notes on the study in general: Later post-transplant blood repertoires were often dominated by donor CD8+ memory clones.

Busulfan-fludarabine conditioning, marrow transplant, and cyclophosphamide on days +3 and +4 were administered. Assay: immunoSEQ multiplex PCR; the TCRdb copy retains only in-frame clones and omits some. The sample includes around 12,000 clones, none of them occurring once. This TCR was recovered from a female patient aged 35 to 55 who received an allogeneic stem cell transplant from an unrelated donor, was CMV-positive, and had acute GVHD only. Part of the T cell pool may stem from the graft donor. Sequencing used PBMCs, obtained after allogeneic stem cell transplant with posttransplant cyclophosphamide.

Here the CDR3 reads CASSIEGPNQPQHF. As DNA, the CDR3 is TGCGCCAGCAGTATTGAGGGCCCGAATCAGCCCCAGCATTTT. The V call is TRBV5-1, the J call TRBJ1-5, with no clear D. The CDR3 loop spans 14 amino acids. V was clipped by 5 bases and J by 4 bases, with 13 bases between them. Germline CDR1 SGHRS, CDR2 YFSETQ.